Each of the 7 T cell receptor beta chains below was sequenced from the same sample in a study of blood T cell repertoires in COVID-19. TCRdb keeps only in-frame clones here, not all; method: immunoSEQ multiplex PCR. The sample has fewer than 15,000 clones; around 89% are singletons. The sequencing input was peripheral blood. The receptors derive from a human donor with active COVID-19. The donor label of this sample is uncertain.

The CDR3 region is CASRTADIYNEQFF. The CDR3 DNA sequence: TGTGCCAGCCGGACAGCCGATATCTACAATGAGCAGTTCTTC. V gene TRBV28 combines with J gene TRBJ2-1; TRBD1 is a possible D gene (6 bases). Germline loops: CDR1 MDHEN, CDR2 SYDVKM. V lost 8 bases, J lost 3 bases, and 14 bases lay in between. This CDR3 is built from 14 residues. The entire variable domain, with the rest obtained from reference TRBV28 and TRBJ2-1, is as follows: DVKVTQSSRYLVKRTGEKVFLECVQDMDHENMFWYRQDPGLGLRLIYFSYDVKMKEKGDIPEGYSVSREKKERFSLILESASTNQTSMYLCASRTADIYNEQFFGPGTRLTVL.

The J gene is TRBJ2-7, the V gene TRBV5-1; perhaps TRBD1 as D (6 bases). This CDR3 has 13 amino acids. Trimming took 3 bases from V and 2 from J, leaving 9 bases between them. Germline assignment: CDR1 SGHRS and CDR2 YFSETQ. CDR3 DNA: TGCGCCAGCAGCTCAGGGGATACCTACGAGCAGTACTTC. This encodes CASSSGDTYEQYF.

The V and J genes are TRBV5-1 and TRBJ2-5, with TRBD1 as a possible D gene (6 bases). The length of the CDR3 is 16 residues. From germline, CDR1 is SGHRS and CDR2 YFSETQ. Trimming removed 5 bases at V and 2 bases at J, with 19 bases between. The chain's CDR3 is CASSYRGQIIQETQYF. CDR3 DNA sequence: TGCGCCAGCAGTTACCGAGGACAGATAATACAAGAGACCCAGTACTTC.

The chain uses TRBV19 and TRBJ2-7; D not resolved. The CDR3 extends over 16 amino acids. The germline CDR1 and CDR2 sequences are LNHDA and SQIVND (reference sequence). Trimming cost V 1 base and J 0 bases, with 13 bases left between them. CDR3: CASSIVGRRNSYEQYF. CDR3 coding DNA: TGTGCCAGTAGTATAGTTGGCAGGCGAAACTCCTACGAGCAGTACTTC.

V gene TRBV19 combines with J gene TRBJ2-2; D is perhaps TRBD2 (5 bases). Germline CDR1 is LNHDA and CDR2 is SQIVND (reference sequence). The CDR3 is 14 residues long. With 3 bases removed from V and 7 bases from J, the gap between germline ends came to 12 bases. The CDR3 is CASSIGGWNGELFF. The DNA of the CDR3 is TGTGCCAGTAGTATTGGCGGGTGGAACGGGGAGCTGTTTTTT. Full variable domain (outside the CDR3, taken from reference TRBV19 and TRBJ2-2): DGGITQSPKYLFRKEGQNVTLSCEQNLNHDAMYWYRQDPGQGLRLIYYSQIVNDFQKGDIAEGYSVSREKKESFPLTVTSAQKNPTAFYLCASSIGGWNGELFFGEGSRLTVL.

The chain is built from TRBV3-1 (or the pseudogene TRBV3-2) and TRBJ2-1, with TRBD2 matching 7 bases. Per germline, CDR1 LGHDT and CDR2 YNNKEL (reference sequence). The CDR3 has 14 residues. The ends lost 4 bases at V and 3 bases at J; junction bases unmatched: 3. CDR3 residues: CASSPGTNYNEQFF. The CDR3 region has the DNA TGTGCCAGCAGCCCCGGGACTAACTACAATGAGCAGTTCTTC.

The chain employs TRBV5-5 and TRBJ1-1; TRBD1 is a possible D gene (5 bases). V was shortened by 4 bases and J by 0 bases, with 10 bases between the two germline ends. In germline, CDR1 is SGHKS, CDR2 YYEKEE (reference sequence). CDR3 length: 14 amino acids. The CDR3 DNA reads TGTGCCAGCAGCACGGGACTCATGAACACTGAAGCTTTCTTT. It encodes CASSTGLMNTEAFF.